The clone carrying this T cell receptor (beta chain) was detected only a few times. Its cognate antigen is unknown. This sample is part of a study of cytomegalovirus exposure and HLA in healthy donors. Study-wide results and caveats: What TCR beta sequences reportedly achieved was accurate prediction of HLA-A and HLA-B alleles in most subjects. Later work found most CMV-associated TCR beta chains apparently HLA-restricted. TCR beta V segments were, for the most part, productive about 87% or about 30% of the time in an earlier analysis.

A multiplex PCR was run with 60 Vbeta primers and 13 Jbeta primers. TCRdb keeps only in-frame clones here, not all; method: immunoSEQ multiplex PCR. The sample includes some 96,000 clones, around 64% seen only once; the top ten take under 4%. This CDR3 spans 15 amino acids. V lost 4 bases and J lost 0; bases outside the gene matches: 3. Germline V CDR1 and CDR2: SGHNT, YYREEE (reference sequence). The receptor comes from a man in his 60s in good health and CMV-seronegative. V gene TRBV5-4 combines with J gene TRBJ2-3; 9 bases align to TRBD2. The sequenced material came from PBMCs. DNA for the CDR3: TGTGCCAGCAGCGTTAGCGGGGGAAGCACAGATACGCAGTATTTT. Its protein is CASSVSGGSTDTQYF. The whole variable domain, filled in from reference TRBV5-4 and TRBJ2-3, reads ETGVTQSPTHLIKTRGQQVTLRCSSQSGHNTVSWYQQALGQGPQFIFQYYREEENGRGNFPPRFSGLQFPNYSSELNVNALELDDSALYLCASSVSGGSTDTQYFGPGTRLTVL.